The next 30 T cell receptor beta chains were all read from a single sample in a study of T-cell reconstitution after alpha-beta-depleted transplantation in children. Unique molecular identifiers were built into the TCRbeta library. TCRdb analysed the PCR reads with MiXCR anew, one entry per CDR3 protein. The sample lists approximately 630,000 distinct CDR3 sequences; around 13% were seen once. Sequencing was performed on PBMCs, taken before TCRalphabeta/CD19-depleted stem cell transplant. These receptors were taken from a girl aged 2-10 years with congenital amegakaryocytic thrombocytopenia, due to receive a stem cell transplant.

In this sample, this clonotype turned up many times. The chain is built from TRBV20-1 and TRBJ2-7; D perhaps matches TRBD1 (7 bases). The ends were cut back, 8 bases at V and 3 bases at J, with 20 bases in the middle. Germline V CDR1 and CDR2: DFQATT, SNEGSKA (reference sequence). The CDR3 runs 14 residues. CDR3 coding DNA: TGCAGTCCTCAGGGGGGAAAAGGGGGCTACGAGCAGTACTTC. This sequence encodes CSPQGGKGGYEQYF.

This clonotype was picked up many times. The gene calls are TRBV5-1 and TRBJ2-5; D is unclear. Trimming removed 2 bases at V and 3 bases at J, with 8 bases between. The V gene's germline CDR1 is SGHRS and CDR2 YFSETQ. The CDR3 is 13 residues long. CDR3 region: CASSFDLKETQYF. Here the CDR3 DNA reads TGCGCCAGCAGCTTCGACCTAAAAGAGACCCAGTACTTC.

V usage is TRBV5-6 and J usage is TRBJ2-7; tentatively, D is TRBD2 (6 bases). V lost 4 bases and J 4 bases, leaving 21 bases between the germline ends. The CDR3 length is 16 residues. From germline, CDR1 is SGHDT and CDR2 YYEEEE. The CDR3 protein is CASSNPGVVYQYEQYF. As DNA, the CDR3 is TGTGCCAGCAGCAACCCGGGGGTAGTTTACCAATACGAGCAGTACTTC.

In its sample, this clonotype was seen many times. This sequence joins TRBV5-1 and TRBJ2-7; 10 nucleotides match TRBD2. Trimming cost V 0 bases and J 5 bases; bases outside gene matches: 5. Germline CDR1 and CDR2: SGHRS and YFSETQ. This CDR3 has 15 residues. CDR3 DNA: TGCGCCAGCAGCTTGGTGGTAGCGGGAGGTAACGAGCAGTACTTC. This sequence encodes CASSLVVAGGNEQYF.

The CDR3 nucleotides read TGCGCCAGCAGCTTGTTGGGTGGTGGGAGGAACTACGAGCAGTACTTC. It specifies CASSLLGGGRNYEQYF. The chain has TRBV5-1 and TRBJ2-7; D possibly corresponds to TRBD2 (6 bases). Trimming cost V 1 base and J 3 bases, with 17 bases left between them. Germline CDR1 reads SGHRS; CDR2 reads YFSETQ. The CDR3 runs to 16 residues.

This clonotype was recorded many times. CDR3 residues: CSADDSGREYYNEQFF. The CDR3 coding sequence is TGCAGTGCCGATGATAGCGGGAGGGAGTATTACAATGAGCAGTTCTTC. V gene TRBV20-1 combines with J gene TRBJ2-1; 11 nucleotides match TRBD2. The CDR3 runs 16 residues. Germline V gives CDR1 DFQATT, CDR2 SNEGSKA (reference sequence). With 6 bases clipped from V and 4 bases from J, the junction kept 11 bases outside the gene matches.

The rearrangement uses TRBV10-3 and TRBJ2-2; no definite D call. CDR1 ENHRY and CDR2 SYGVKD come from the germline V gene. V shed 6 bases and J shed 3 bases, with 11 bases lying between them. This CDR3 is built from 14 residues. CDR3 residues: CAIRGEFDTGELFF. CDR3 nucleotide sequence: TGTGCCATCAGGGGCGAGTTCGACACCGGGGAGCTGTTTTTT.

The chain has TRBV5-1 and TRBJ2-1; 13 bases are shared with TRBD2. V lost 1 base to trimming and J lost 6 bases; unmatched junction nucleotides: 4. Germline V gene sequence: CDR1 SGHRS, CDR2 YFSETQ. The CDR3 totals 16 residues. This CDR3 is CASSLTLAGGPNEQFF. CDR3 DNA: TGCGCCAGCAGCTTGACACTAGCGGGAGGGCCCAATGAGCAGTTCTTC.

This clonotype came up many times. The J gene is TRBJ1-1, the V gene TRBV20-1; unclear D gene. This CDR3 region has 14 residues. Germline V gene data show CDR1 as DFQATT and CDR2 as SNEGSKA (reference sequence). The V end was cut by 6 bases, the J end by 1 base, with 15 bases between. This chain's CDR3 is CSAPSPNQNTEAFF. In DNA, the CDR3 is TGCAGTGCCCCCAGCCCGAACCAGAACACTGAAGCTTTCTTT.

This rearrangement joins TRBV20-1 to TRBJ2-2; the match to TRBD1 covers 8 bases. Germline-derived CDR1 and CDR2 are DFQATT and SNEGSKA (reference sequence). The trim removed 0 bases at V and 3 bases at J, leaving 6 bases unmatched. This CDR3 comprises 16 residues. The CDR3 bases are TGCAGTGCTAGAGACCCAGGGGGCGCATACACCGGGGAGCTGTTTTTT. Residues: CSARDPGGAYTGELFF.

This sequence joins TRBV7-7 and TRBJ2-2; tentative D call: TRBD2 (5 bases). V was trimmed by 1 base and J by 7 bases, leaving 16 bases between them. This CDR3 has 16 amino acids. The germline gives CDR1 SSHAT, CDR2 FNYEAQ (reference sequence). CDR3 amino acids: CASSLVTAAAGGELFF. Written as DNA, the CDR3 is TGTGCCAGCAGCTTAGTAACGGCAGCGGCGGGCGGGGAGCTGTTTTTT.

This clonotype was observed at least ten times. V and J are TRBV11-2 and TRBJ2-2; tentatively, D is TRBD1 (6 bases). Trimming stripped 5 bases from V and 5 bases from J, with 15 bases between. This CDR3 has 15 residues. Germline assignment: CDR1 SGHAT and CDR2 FQNNGV. CDR3 DNA: TGTGCCAGCAGCGACCCCGCAGGGGTTACCGGGGAGCTGTTTTTT. It codes for CASSDPAGVTGELFF.

This clonotype appeared a few times. The chain uses TRBV14 and TRBJ2-1; 8 nucleotides line up with TRBD2. CDR1 and CDR2 from the germline V gene are SGHDN and FVKESK. This CDR3 has 16 residues. The V and J ends lost 4 bases and 2 bases, in that order; junction bases with no gene match: 7. The CDR3 coding sequence is TGTGCCAGCAGCCGGAGAGCGGGAGCCCCCTACAATGAGCAGTTCTTC. Residues: CASSRRAGAPYNEQFF.

This chain connects TRBV7-3 to TRBJ1-5; D is uncertain. The CDR3 runs to 16 residues. CDR1 is SGHTA, CDR2 FQGTGA, per germline. The V gene lost 4 bases and the J gene lost 0 bases, with 13 bases spanning the gap. The CDR3 is CASSCGRIDSNQPQHF. The CDR3 nucleotides read TGTGCCAGCAGCTGCGGCAGGATAGATAGCAATCAGCCCCAGCATTTT.

V is TRBV20-1 and J is TRBJ2-7; 11 nucleotides agree with TRBD2. The V gene's germline CDR1 is DFQATT and CDR2 SNEGSKA (reference sequence). The V segment lost 6 bases and the J segment 6 bases; nucleotides outside the gene matches: 13. The CDR3 is made up of 15 amino acids. The CDR3 nucleotides read TGCAGTGCCTACCATAGCGGGAGGGTGGGCAGCGAGCAGTACTTC. Translating it yields CSAYHSGRVGSEQYF.

This clonotype was observed at least ten times. The rearrangement links TRBV29-1 to TRBJ2-7, with a possible D match to TRBD2 (6 bases). This CDR3 comprises 17 residues. The V end lost 3 bases, the J end lost 3 bases, and 24 bases lay between the germline ends. The germline CDR1 and CDR2 sequences are SQVTM and ANQGSEA. The CDR3 nucleotides read TGCAGCGTTGAGATGGGAGGTTTAGCGGAGTTTCACTACGAGCAGTACTTC. Translation gives CSVEMGGLAEFHYEQYF.

Note on this clonotype: Since a much larger clone is just one base distant, this may be a read error. The genes are TRBV5-1 and TRBJ2-7; weak D call: TRBD1 (5 bases). Per germline, CDR1 SGHRS and CDR2 YFSETQ. The CDR3 runs 14 residues. The CDR3 DNA is TGCGCCAGCAGTCCCGTATGGGGCTCCTACGGGCAGTACTTC. This translates into CASSPVWGSYGQYF.

This clonotype showed up just a few times. The chain employs TRBV3-1 and TRBJ2-1; unclear D gene. Trimming pared 1 base from V and 4 bases from J, leaving 5 bases between. Germline loops: CDR1 LGHDT, CDR2 YNNKEL (reference sequence). The CDR3 has 13 amino acids. CDR3 protein: CASSQATYNEQFF. The CDR3 bases are TGTGCCAGCAGCCAAGCTACGTACAATGAGCAGTTCTTC.

This clonotype was observed a few times. The genes are TRBV5-1 and TRBJ2-1, with 8 bases fitting TRBD2. The V and J ends lost 1 base and 8 bases, in that order; junction bases with no gene match: 8. This CDR3 contains 15 residues. Germline V gene lookup returns CDR1 SGHRS and CDR2 YFSETQ. CDR3 amino acids: CASSLREGLRHEQFF. CDR3 sequence (DNA): TGCGCCAGCAGCTTGCGGGAGGGCCTTCGTCATGAGCAGTTCTTC.

V gene TRBV20-1 combines with J gene TRBJ2-7; D call uncertain. In germline, CDR1 is DFQATT, CDR2 SNEGSKA (reference sequence). Trimming shortened V by 5 bases and J by 1 base, and 12 bases separated the two germline ends. The CDR3 totals 13 residues. CDR3 coding DNA: TGCAGTGCTGTCCTGCCTTCGTCCTACGAGCAGTACTTC. Protein sequence: CSAVLPSSYEQYF.

This clonotype was seen many times. The genes are TRBV4-1 and TRBJ1-5; D ambiguous. The length of the CDR3 is 15 residues. CDR1 and CDR2 (germline): MGHRA, YSYEKL. V was cut by 1 base and J by 5 bases, with 12 bases left in between. CDR3 sequence (DNA): TGCGCCAGCAGCCAAGGGGGAGGAGGCTATCAGCCCCAGCATTTT. Amino acids: CASSQGGGGYQPQHF.

This clonotype was picked up many times. The final CDR3 position lacks the conserved phenylalanine or tryptophan, pointing to a likely read error. The chain is built from TRBV10-3 and TRBJ2-3, with D perhaps matching TRBD2 (5 bases). Trimming shortened V by 8 bases and J by 0 bases, and 9 bases separated the two germline ends. CDR3 size: 13 residues. Germline-derived CDR1 and CDR2 are ENHRY and SYGVKD. CDR3 sequence reads: CAILAQSTDTQYP. The CDR3 DNA is TGTGCCATCCTAGCCCAAAGCACAGATACGCAGTATCCT.

This clonotype was detected only a few times. V is TRBV6-6 and J is TRBJ1-5; no clear D. V lost 6 bases and J 8 bases, leaving 14 bases between the germline ends. This CDR3 is built from 13 residues. Germline lookup yields CDR1 MNHNY and CDR2 SVGAGI (reference sequence). CDR3 in DNA: TGTGCCAGCAGCCGCACGATCCACGAGCCCCAGCATTTT. Its protein is CASSRTIHEPQHF.

This clonotype occurred many times. The chain has TRBV20-1 and TRBJ2-3; perhaps TRBD2 as D (6 bases). The CDR3 loop spans 14 amino acids. Trimming pared 5 bases from V and 5 bases from J, leaving 17 bases between. Germline-derived CDR1 and CDR2 are DFQATT and SNEGSKA (reference sequence). In DNA form, the CDR3 reads TGCAGTGCTGGGCGGGACTCACGAGGAGATACGCAGTATTTT. Amino acid sequence: CSAGRDSRGDTQYF.

This clonotype has at least ten counts. This chain uses TRBV12-5 with TRBJ2-6; 8 bases are shared with TRBD1. V was pared by 0 bases and J by 2 bases, with 6 bases of the junction left unmatched. The CDR3 covers 18 residues. From germline, CDR1 is LGHNT and CDR2 FRNRAP. CDR3 bases: TGTGCTAGTGGTTTGGTTCGGGACAGGTTAACTGGGGCCAACGTCCTGACTTTC. It encodes CASGLVRDRLTGANVLTF.

This clonotype was counted many times. The chain uses TRBV20-1 and TRBJ2-7; maybe TRBD1 (5 bases). The V end was cut by 7 bases, the J end by 5 bases, with 18 bases between. This CDR3 is built from 13 residues. The V gene's germline CDR1 is DFQATT and CDR2 SNEGSKA (reference sequence). CDR3 DNA: TGCAGTGGGCTAGGGTCAGGGCTGCACGAGCAGTACTTC. It codes for CSGLGSGLHEQYF.

Many counts were recorded for this clonotype. This chain joins TRBV29-1 and TRBJ2-3, with D unresolved. Deletions cut 4 bases from V and 2 bases from J, with 10 bases between. The CDR3 length is 13 residues. Germline assignment: CDR1 SQVTM and CDR2 ANQGSEA. The CDR3, as DNA: TGCAGCGTTGGCTCCCCACTCACAGATACGCAGTATTTT. As protein: CSVGSPLTDTQYF.

In this sample, this clonotype turned up many times. This chain's CDR3 is CASRGVDITSGNTIYF. In nucleotides, the CDR3 is TGTGCCAGCAGGGGGGTCGACATCACCTCTGGAAACACCATATATTTT. This sequence joins TRBV7-9 and TRBJ1-3, with D possibly TRBD1 on 5 matching bases. Trimming took off 6 bases at V and 0 bases at J, with 15 bases between the two ends. CDR3 size: 16 residues. Germline CDR1 SEHNR, CDR2 FQNEAQ (reference sequence). The full variable domain, with the rest looked up from reference TRBV7-9 and TRBJ1-3, is DTGVSQNPRHKITKRGQNVTFRCDPISEHNRLYWYRQTLGQGPEFLTYFQNEAQLEKSRLLSDRFSAERPKGSFSTLEIQRTEQGDSAMYLCASRGVDITSGNTIYFGEGSWLTVV.

The rearrangement joins TRBV25-1 to TRBJ2-5; D unclear. Trimming stripped 6 bases from V and 5 bases from J, with 16 bases between. CDR1 is MGHDK and CDR2 is SYGVNS in the germline V gene. The CDR3 length is 14 residues. CDR3 in DNA: TGTGCCAGCAGAAGGGCCCCCCGCAAGGAGACCCAGTACTTC. As protein: CASRRAPRKETQYF.

This clonotype was observed at least ten times. The genes are TRBV20-1 and TRBJ1-2; D is ambiguous. The length of the CDR3 is 12 residues. Per the germline V gene, CDR1 is DFQATT and CDR2 is SNEGSKA (reference sequence). The ends were cut back, 1 base at V and 8 bases at J, with 11 bases in the middle. DNA of the CDR3: TGCAGTGCTAGAGGTATAGGGAGCGGCTACACCTTC. Translating gives CSARGIGSGYTF.